This entry is about one TCR beta chain. The entry originates in a study of T cell responses to AZD1222 COVID-19 vaccine. Germline CDR1 KGHDR, CDR2 SFDVKD. This CDR3 spans 17 amino acids. Trimming took off 3 bases at V and 0 bases at J, with 15 bases between the two ends. TCRdb's copy holds only in-frame clones and misses some; the assay was immunoSEQ multiplex PCR. The sample lists about 130,000 clones, less than 95% occurring once. Sequences were derived from peripheral blood, sampled on day 0 of MenACWY control vaccination. This sequence originates from an adult in good health. This sequence joins TRBV24-1 and TRBJ2-3, with a possible D match to TRBD2 (5 bases). The DNA for the CDR3 is TGTGCCACCAGTGATGCCAATGGCGGACTTAGCACAGATACGCAGTATTTT. Its protein is CATSDANGGLSTDTQYF.